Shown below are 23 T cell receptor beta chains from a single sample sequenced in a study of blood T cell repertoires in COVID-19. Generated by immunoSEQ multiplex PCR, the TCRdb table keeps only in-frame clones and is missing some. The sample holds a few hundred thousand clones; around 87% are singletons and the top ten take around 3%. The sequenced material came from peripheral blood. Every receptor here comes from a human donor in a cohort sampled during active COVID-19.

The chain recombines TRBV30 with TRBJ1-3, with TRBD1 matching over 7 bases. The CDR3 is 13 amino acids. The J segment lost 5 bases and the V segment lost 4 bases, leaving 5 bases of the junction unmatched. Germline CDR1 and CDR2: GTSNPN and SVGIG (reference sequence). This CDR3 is CAWNSGGRNTIYF. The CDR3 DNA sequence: TGTGCCTGGAATTCAGGGGGAAGAAACACCATATATTTT. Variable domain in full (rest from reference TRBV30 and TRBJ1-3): SQTIHQWPATLVQPVGSPLSLECTVEGTSNPNLYWYRQAAGRGLQLLFYSVGIGQISSEVPQNLSASRPQDRQFILSSKKLLLSDSGFYLCAWNSGGRNTIYFGEGSWLTVV.

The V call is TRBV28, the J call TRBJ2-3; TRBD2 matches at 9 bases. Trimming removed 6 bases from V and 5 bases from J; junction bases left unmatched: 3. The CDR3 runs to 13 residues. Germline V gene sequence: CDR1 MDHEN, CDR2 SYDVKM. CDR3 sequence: CASSQTSGDTQYF. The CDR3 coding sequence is TGTGCCAGCAGCCAGACTAGCGGAGATACGCAGTATTTT.

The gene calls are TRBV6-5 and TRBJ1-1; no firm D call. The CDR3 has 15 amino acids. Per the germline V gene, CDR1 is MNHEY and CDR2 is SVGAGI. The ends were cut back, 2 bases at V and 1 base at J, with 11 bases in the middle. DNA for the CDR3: TGTGCCAGCAGTTACGGGTCAGCAGGGAACACTGAAGCTTTCTTT. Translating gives CASSYGSAGNTEAFF.

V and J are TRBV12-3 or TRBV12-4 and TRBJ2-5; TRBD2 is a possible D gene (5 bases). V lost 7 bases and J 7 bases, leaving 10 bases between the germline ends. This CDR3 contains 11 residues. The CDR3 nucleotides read TGTGCCAGCACTCTAGGAGGGACCCAGTACTTC. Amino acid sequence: CASTLGGTQYF.

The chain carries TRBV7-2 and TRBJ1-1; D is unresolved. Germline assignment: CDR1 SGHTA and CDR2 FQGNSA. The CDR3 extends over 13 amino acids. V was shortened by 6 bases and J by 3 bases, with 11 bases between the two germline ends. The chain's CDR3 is CASRPGFYTEAFF. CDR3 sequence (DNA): TGTGCCAGCAGACCCGGGTTTTACACTGAAGCTTTCTTT. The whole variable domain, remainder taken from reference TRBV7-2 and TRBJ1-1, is GAGVSQSPSNKVTEKGKDVELRCDPISGHTALYWYRQSLGQGLEFLIYFQGNSAPDKSGLPSDRFSAERTGGSVSTLTIQRTQQEDSAVYLCASRPGFYTEAFFGQGTRLTVV.

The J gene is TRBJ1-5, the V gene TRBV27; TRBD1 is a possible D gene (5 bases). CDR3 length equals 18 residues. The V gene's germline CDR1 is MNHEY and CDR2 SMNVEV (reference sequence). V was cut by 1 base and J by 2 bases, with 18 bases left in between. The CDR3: CASSLFPHPGKGNQPQHF. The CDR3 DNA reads TGTGCCAGCAGTTTATTTCCCCACCCAGGGAAGGGCAATCAGCCCCAGCATTTT.

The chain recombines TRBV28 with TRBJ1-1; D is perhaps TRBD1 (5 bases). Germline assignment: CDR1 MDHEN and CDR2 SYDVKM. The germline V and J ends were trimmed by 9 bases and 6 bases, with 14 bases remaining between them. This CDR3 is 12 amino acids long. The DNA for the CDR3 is TGTGCCAGTTGGACGGGGGTCGCTGAAGCTTTCTTT. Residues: CASWTGVAEAFF. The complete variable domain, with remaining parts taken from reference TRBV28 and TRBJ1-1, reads DVKVTQSSRYLVKRTGEKVFLECVQDMDHENMFWYRQDPGLGLRLIYFSYDVKMKEKGDIPEGYSVSREKKERFSLILESASTNQTSMYLCASWTGVAEAFFGQGTRLTVV.

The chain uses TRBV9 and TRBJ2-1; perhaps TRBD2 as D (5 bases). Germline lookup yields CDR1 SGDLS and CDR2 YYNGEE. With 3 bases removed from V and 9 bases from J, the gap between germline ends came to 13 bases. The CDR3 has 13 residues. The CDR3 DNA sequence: TGTGCCAGCAGCGAGCGGCCCGAGGGTGAGCAGTTCTTC. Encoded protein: CASSERPEGEQFF.

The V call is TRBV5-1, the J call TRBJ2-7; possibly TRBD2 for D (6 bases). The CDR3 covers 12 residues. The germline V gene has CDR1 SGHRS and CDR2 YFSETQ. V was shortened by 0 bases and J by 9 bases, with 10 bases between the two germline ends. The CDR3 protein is CASSLETGVQYF. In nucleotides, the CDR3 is TGCGCCAGCAGCTTGGAAACGGGAGTGCAGTACTTC.

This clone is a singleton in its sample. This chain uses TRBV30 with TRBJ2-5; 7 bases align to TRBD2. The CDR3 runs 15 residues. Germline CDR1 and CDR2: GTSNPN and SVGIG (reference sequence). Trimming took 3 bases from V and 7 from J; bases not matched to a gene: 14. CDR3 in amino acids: CAWSVVRGSIGTQYF. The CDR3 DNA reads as TGTGCCTGGAGCGTAGTGCGGGGGTCAATTGGGACCCAGTACTTC.

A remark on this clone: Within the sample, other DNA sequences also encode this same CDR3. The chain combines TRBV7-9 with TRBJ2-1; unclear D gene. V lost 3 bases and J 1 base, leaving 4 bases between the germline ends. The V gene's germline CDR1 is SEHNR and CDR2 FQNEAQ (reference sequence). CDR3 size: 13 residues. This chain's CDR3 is CASSFLSYNEQFF. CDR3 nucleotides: TGTGCCAGCAGCTTCTTATCCTACAATGAGCAGTTCTTC.

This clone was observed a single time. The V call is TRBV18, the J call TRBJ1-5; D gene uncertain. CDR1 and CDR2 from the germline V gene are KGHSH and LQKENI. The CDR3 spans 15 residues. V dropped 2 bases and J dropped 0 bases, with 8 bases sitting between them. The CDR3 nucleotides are TGTGCCAGCTCACCAGGAAGACTTAGCAATCAGCCCCAGCATTTT. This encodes CASSPGRLSNQPQHF.

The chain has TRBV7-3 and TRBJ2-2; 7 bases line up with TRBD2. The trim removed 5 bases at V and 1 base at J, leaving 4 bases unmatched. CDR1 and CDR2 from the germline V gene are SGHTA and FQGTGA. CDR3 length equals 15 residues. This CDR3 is CASSQGLENTGELFF. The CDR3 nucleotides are TGTGCCAGCAGCCAAGGACTAGAGAACACCGGGGAGCTGTTTTTT.

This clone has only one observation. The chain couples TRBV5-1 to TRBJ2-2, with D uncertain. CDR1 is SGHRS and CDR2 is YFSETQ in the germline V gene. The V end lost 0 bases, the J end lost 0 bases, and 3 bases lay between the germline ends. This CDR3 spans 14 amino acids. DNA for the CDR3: TGCGCCAGCAGCTTGGCCGCGAACACCGGGGAGCTGTTTTTT. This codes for CASSLAANTGELFF.

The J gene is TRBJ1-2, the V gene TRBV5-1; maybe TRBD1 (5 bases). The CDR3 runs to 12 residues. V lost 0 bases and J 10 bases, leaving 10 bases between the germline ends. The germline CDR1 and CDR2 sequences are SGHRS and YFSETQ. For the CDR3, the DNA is TGCGCCAGCAGCTTGGCTCGACAGCCCTACACCTTC. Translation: CASSLARQPYTF.

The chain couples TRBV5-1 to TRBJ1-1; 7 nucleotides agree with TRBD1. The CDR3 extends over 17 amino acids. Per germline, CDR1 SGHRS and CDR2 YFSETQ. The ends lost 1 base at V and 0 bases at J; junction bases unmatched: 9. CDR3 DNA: TGCGCCAGCAGCTTGACAGGGGTCGCCGTTTTGAACACTGAAGCTTTCTTT. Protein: CASSLTGVAVLNTEAFF.

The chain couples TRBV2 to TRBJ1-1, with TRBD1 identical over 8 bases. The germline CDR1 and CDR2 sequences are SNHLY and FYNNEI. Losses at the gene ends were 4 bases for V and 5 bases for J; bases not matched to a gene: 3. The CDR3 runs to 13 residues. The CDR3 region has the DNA TGTGCCAGCAGTGGGACAGGGCGGACTGAAGCTTTCTTT. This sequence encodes CASSGTGRTEAFF.

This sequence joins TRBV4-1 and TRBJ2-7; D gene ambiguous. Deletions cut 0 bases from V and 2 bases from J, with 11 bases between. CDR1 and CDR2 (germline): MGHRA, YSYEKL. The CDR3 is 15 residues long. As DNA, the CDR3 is TGCGCCAGCAGCCAAGATATTGGGCTTACCTACGAGCAGTACTTC. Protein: CASSQDIGLTYEQYF.

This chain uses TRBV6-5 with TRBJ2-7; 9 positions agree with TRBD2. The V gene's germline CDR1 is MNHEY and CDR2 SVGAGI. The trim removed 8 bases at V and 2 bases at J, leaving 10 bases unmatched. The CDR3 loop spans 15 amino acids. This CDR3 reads CASHRQAGGTYEQYF. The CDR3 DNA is TGTGCCAGCCACCGCCAAGCGGGAGGCACCTACGAGCAGTACTTC.

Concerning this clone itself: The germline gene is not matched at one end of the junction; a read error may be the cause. CDR3 DNA sequence: TGTGCCAGCAGTTACTCGAAAGACAGGGACCTAGTTTTT. The encoded protein is CASSYSKDRDLVF. The chain combines TRBV6-5 with TRBJ1-4; the match to TRBD1 covers 7 bases. The CDR3 runs 13 residues. Germline V gene sequence: CDR1 MNHEY, CDR2 SVGAGI.

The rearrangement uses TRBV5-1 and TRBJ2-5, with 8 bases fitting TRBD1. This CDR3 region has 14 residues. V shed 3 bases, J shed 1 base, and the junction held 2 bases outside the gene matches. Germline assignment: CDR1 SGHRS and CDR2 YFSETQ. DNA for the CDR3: TGCGCCAGCAGCTACGGACAGGGCCAAGAGACCCAGTACTTC. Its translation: CASSYGQGQETQYF.

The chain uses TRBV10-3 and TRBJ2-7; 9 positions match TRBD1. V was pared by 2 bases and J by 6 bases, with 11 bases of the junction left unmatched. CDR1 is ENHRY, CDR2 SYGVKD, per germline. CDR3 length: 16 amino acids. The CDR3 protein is CAISEPRGQGSGEQYF. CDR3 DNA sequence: TGTGCCATCAGTGAGCCTAGGGGACAGGGCTCGGGCGAGCAGTACTTC.

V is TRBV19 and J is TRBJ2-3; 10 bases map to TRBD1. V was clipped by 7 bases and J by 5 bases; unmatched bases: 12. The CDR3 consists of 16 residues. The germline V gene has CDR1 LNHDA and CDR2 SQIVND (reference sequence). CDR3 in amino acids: CASTPGGTGAKDTQYF. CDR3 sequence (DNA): TGTGCCAGTACCCCGGGGGGGACAGGGGCAAAAGATACGCAGTATTTT.